This TCR beta chain was observed in a study of technical replicates of blood from a handful of donors. Assay used: immunoSEQ multiplex PCR; TCRdb lists only in-frame clones, some missing. The table has about 100,000 clones, approximately 94% seen once; the top ten hold 0.24%. V lost 6 bases, J lost 6 bases, and 15 bases lay in between. The CDR3 consists of 13 residues. Germline loops: CDR1 SGHTS, CDR2 YDEGEE. This receptor was obtained from a human donor in good health. Sequenced: T cells isolated from PBMCs. The chain is built from TRBV5-8 and TRBJ1-1; D unresolved. The DNA for the CDR3 is TGTGCCAGCACTACCGACACCTTCGCTGAAGCTTTCTTT. Translation gives CASTTDTFAEAFF.